This TCR beta chain was captured in a study of T cell responses to AZD1222 COVID-19 vaccine (dated by TCRdb to about 2021). Study-level background: A total of about 240 trial participants underwent TCR sequencing, of whom roughly 210 received two doses of AZD1222 and around 26 received two doses of the MenACWY control vaccine. Enrollment into the trials was organized by age into subgroups of 18-55, 56-69 and 70-plus years, and those subgroups contained roughly 160, 29 and 62 TCR-sequenced participants, respectively. Broad study findings and their caveats: Most participants were white British and females outnumbered males, and the authors suggested that clonal diversity may have been underestimated. Conclusions about previously exposed vaccinees were limited because only six AZD1222 recipients were SARS-CoV-2 seropositive at baseline. The 56-69-year group was small, and its depth increase did not reach significance, likely because of low power. After two AZD1222 doses, both the breadth and the depth of spike-specific TCRs were significantly higher than at day 0 and than in MenACWY recipients. Because no samples from the day 14 peak response were available, repertoires could be characterized only after the peak T cell response. The whole spike protein was spanned by vaccine-associated CD4 TCRs, and dominant responses were seen in regions 160-218 and 743-854. Nearly half of unique spike-specific TCRs reportedly recognized epitopes outside regions mutated in the B.1.351 and B.1.1.7 variants.

The CDR3 regions of human TCRbeta chains were analyzed by immunosequencing. On the study's bioinformatics: Repertoire TCRs were checked for matches against a reference library of SARS-CoV-2-specific TCRs that had been generated using the MIRA antigen-specificity platform. Breadth was defined as the fraction of unique TCRs that were SARS-CoV-2-associated. Depth was defined as the fraction of total T cells that were SARS-CoV-2-associated. Using the MIRA data, each spike-specific TCR was assigned both to the spike region to which the TCR was reactive and to a CD4 or CD8 class. Log10-transformed breadth and depth values were compared by one-way ANOVA with Sidak's multiple comparisons tests. What TCRdb holds here is the immuneACCESS table cut down to in-frame rearrangements. Part of the clones is not present; checked against another copy, under half of the missing clones reflect an unresolved V gene, and the others are unexplained. The D gene and trimming were derived from the DNA, and the V and J assignments and clone size from that table. Here the sample has some 110,000 clones; 86% occur a single time. The top ten clonotypes cover 17% of the sample.

Only a few counts were recorded for this clone. The clone's antigen remains unknown. No quality values exist for individual bases; no much larger clone is one base distant. Germline trimming: 2 bases from V, 6 bases from J; junction bases outside gene matches: 6. Counted from cysteine to phenylalanine, this CDR3 has 17 amino acids. The retained sequence is limited to the CDR3, 51 bases, with the frame set at the first base. CDR1 is given as SGHTA and CDR2 as FQGNSA, both from the germline V gene. This specimen's time point label, per the study, means: about 28 days (+/-7) after the second vaccine dose. AZD1222 recipients given second doses at about 4 weeks or at about 12 weeks were pooled, since spike-specific TCR depth and breadth were not found to differ between the two schedules. Vaccinee samples came from UK trials COV001 and COV002, including a single-blind randomized controlled phase 2/3 trial of AZD1222 (ChAdOx1 nCoV-19) in healthy adults. Trial participant PBMC samples were collected at day 0 and day 28 after the second dose for TCRbeta chain sequencing.

The source is an adult who received the AZD1222 COVID-19 vaccine. The starting material was peripheral blood, obtained 28 days after the second AZD1222 dose. The chain uses TRBV7-2 and TRBJ2-1; 14 of the junction bases match TRBD2. The DNA reads TGTGCCAGCAGCTTACCTCGGACTAGCGGGGGGAGCAATGAGCAGTTCTTC. Its amino acids are CASSLPRTSGGSNEQFF.